This entry is about one TCR beta chain. This record comes from a study of regulatory T cells in long-lasting Graves disease. Whole-study context: The definition of persistent Graves' disease was over 5 years of antithyroid drugs with positive TSH receptor antibodies.

CDR3-region Arm-PCR and iRepertoire HTBI primers produced the TCR beta libraries. TCRdb fed the multiplex PCR reads into MiXCR, producing one record per CDR3 protein. The data show some 340,000 distinct CDR3 sequences, with less than 30% seen just once and 25% to 35% held by the top ten. V was pared by 5 bases and J by 1 base, with 12 bases between. The CDR3 extends over 15 amino acids. Regarding time point: persistent/refractory GD, antithyroid drugs over 5 years with positive TRAb. Extracted RNA from PBMCs served as the source of the TCR library. Graves' disease diagnosis used American Thyroid Association guidelines.

Sample: peripheral blood mononuclear cells (PBMCs), taken when the disease was refractory, from a patient treated with antithyroid drugs. J is TRBJ1-5 and V is TRBV12-3 or TRBV12-4, with a tentative D call TRBD1 (6 bases). This TCR was recovered from a woman between 35 and 50 years old with Graves disease. CDR3 in DNA: TGTGCCAGCAGTGAATGGGGGCGAAGCAATCAGCCCCAGCATTTT. Protein: CASSEWGRSNQPQHF.